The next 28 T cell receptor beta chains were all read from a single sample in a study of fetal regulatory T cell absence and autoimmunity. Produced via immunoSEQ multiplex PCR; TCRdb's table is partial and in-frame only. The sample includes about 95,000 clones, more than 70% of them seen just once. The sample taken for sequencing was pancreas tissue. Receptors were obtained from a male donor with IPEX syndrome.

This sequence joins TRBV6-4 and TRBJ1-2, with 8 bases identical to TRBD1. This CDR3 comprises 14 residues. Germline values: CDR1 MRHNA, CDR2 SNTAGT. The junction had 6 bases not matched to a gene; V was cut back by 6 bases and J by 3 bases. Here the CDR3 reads CASRSLQGDYGYTF. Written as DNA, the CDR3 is TGTGCCAGCAGATCGTTACAGGGGGACTATGGCTACACCTTC.

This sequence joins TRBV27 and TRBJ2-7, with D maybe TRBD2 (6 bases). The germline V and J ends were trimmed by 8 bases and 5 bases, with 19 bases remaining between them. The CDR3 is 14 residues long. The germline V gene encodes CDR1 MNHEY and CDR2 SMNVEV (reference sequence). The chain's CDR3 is CASGARGVGHEQYF. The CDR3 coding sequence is TGTGCCAGCGGCGCGCGGGGAGTCGGACACGAGCAGTACTTC.

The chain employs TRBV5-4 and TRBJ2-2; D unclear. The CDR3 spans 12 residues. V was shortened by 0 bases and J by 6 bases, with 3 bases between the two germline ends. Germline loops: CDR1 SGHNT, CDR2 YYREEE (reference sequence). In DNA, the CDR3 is TGTGCCAGCAGCTTGGGGGCCGGGGAGCTGTTTTTT. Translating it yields CASSLGAGELFF.

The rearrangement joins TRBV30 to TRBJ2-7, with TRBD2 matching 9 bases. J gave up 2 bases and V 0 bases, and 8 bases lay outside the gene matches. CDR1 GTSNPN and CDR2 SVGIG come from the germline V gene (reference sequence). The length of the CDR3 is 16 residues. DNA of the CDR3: TGTGCCTGGAGTGTATTGGGGCTAGCGGGGACCTACGAGCAGTACTTC. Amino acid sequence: CAWSVLGLAGTYEQYF.

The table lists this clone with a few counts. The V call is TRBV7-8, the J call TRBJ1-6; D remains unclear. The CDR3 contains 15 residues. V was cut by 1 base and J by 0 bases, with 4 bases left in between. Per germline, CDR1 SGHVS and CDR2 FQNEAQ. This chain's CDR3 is CASSLGSSYNSPLHF. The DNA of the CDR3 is TGTGCCAGCAGCTTAGGGAGCTCCTATAATTCACCCCTCCACTTT.

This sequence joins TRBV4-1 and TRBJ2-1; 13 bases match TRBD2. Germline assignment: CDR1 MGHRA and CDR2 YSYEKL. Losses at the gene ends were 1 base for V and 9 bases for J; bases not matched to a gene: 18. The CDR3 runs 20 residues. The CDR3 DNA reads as TGCGCCAGCAGCCAAGTGTGGGGGGTTACGGGACTAGCGGGATGGGGTGAGCAGTTCTTC. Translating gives CASSQVWGVTGLAGWGEQFF.

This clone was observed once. DNA for the CDR3: TGCGCCAGCAGCTATAGACCGGGACTAGCGGGCGACTCAGCCAAAAACATTCAGTACTTC. Protein product: CASSYRPGLAGDSAKNIQYF. This chain joins TRBV5-1 and TRBJ2-4, with TRBD2 matching 12 bases. Germline CDR1 reads SGHRS; CDR2 reads YFSETQ. The ends lost 3 bases at V and 0 bases at J; junction bases unmatched: 13. The CDR3 is 20 residues long.

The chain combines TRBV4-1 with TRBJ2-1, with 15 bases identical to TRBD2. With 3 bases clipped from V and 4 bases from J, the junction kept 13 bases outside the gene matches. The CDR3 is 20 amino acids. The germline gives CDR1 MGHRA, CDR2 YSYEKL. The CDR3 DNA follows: TGCGCCAGCAGCCATATTACTACAGGACTAGCGGGAGGGGCTTACAATGAGCAGTTCTTC. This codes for CASSHITTGLAGGAYNEQFF.

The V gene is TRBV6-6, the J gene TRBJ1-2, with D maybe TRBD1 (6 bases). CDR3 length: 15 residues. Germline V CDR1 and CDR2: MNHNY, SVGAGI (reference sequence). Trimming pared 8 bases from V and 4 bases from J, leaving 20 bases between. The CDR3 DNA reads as TGTGCCAGCTCCACTTCAGGGGTTCTATTCTATGGCTACACCTTC. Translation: CASSTSGVLFYGYTF.

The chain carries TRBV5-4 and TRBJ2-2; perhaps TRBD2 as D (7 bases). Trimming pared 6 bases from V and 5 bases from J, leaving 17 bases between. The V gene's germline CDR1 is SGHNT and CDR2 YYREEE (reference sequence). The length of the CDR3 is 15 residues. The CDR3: CASTSRGGGTGELFF. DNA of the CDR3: TGTGCCAGCACCTCCCGAGGGGGGGGTACCGGGGAGCTGTTTTTT.

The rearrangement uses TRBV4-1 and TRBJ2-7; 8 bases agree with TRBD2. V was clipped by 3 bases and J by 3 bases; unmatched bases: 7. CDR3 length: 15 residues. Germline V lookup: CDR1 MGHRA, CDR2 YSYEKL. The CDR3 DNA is TGCGCCAGCAGCCAGGAAAAGCGGGAGCGCTACGAGCAGTACTTC. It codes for CASSQEKRERYEQYF.

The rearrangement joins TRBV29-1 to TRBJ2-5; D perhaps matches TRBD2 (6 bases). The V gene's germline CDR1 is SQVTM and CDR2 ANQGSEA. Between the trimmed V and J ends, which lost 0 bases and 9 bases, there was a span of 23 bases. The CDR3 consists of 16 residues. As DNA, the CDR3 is TGCAGCGTTGAAGATCTAGCGCACGGGACGTGGGGAGCCCAGTACTTC. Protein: CSVEDLAHGTWGAQYF.

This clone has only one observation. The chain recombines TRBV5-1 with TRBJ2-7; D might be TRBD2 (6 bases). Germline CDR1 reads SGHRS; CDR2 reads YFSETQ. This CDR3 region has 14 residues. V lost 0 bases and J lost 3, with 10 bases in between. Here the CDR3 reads CASSLVGGGYEQYF. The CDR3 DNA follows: TGCGCCAGCAGCTTGGTGGGAGGTGGCTACGAGCAGTACTTC.

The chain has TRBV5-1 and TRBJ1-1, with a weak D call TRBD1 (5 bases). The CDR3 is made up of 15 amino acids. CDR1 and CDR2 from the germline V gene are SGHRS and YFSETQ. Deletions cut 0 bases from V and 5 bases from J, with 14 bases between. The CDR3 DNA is TGCGCCAGCAGCTTGGCCATGGGGCGGAGGACTGAAGCTTTCTTT. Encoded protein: CASSLAMGRRTEAFF.

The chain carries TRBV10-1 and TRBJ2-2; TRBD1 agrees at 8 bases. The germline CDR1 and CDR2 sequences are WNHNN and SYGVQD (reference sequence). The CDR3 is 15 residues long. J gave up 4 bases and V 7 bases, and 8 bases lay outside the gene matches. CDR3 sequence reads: CASTPGQAFTGELFF. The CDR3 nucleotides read TGCGCCAGCACCCCGGGACAGGCTTTCACCGGGGAGCTGTTTTTT.

The CDR3 loop is CASSAPRTGAYEQYF. The CDR3 coding sequence is TGTGCCAGCAGCGCCCCAAGGACAGGGGCCTACGAGCAGTACTTC. The rearrangement uses TRBV6-6 and TRBJ2-7; 9 bases agree with TRBD1. Germline V gene sequence: CDR1 MNHNY, CDR2 SVGAGI (reference sequence). Trimming at V came to 6 bases and at J to 2 bases, leaving 8 bases not matched to a gene. The CDR3 is 15 amino acids.

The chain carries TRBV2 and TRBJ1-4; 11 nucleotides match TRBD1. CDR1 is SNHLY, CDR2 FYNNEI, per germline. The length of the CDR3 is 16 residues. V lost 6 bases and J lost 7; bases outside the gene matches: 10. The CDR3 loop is CASRVGQGAITEKLFF. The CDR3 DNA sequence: TGTGCCAGCAGGGTAGGACAGGGGGCGATAACTGAAAAACTGTTTTTT.

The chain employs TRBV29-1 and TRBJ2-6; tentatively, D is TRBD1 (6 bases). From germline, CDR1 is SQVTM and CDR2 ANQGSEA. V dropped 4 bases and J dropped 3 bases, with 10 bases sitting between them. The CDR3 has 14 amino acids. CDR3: CSVASGVGANVLTF. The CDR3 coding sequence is TGCAGCGTTGCCTCAGGGGTTGGGGCCAACGTCCTGACTTTC. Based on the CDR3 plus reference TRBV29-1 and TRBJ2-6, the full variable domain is SAVISQKPSRDICQRGTSLTIQCQVDSQVTMMFWYRQQPGQSLTLIATANQGSEATYESGFVIDKFPISRPNLTFSTLTVSNMSPEDSSIYLCSVASGVGANVLTFGAGSRLTVL.

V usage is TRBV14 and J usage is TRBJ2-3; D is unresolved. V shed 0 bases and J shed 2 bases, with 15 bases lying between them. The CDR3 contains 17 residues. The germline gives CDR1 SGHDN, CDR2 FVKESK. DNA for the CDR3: TGTGCCAGCAGCCAAGATCCCCACCCCGGAGTCACAGATACGCAGTATTTT. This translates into CASSQDPHPGVTDTQYF.

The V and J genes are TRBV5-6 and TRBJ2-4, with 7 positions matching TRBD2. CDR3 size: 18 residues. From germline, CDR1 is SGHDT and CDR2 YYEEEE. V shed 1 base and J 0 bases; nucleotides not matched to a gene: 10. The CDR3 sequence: CASSLSYMIAGAKNIQYF. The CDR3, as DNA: TGTGCCAGCAGCTTGTCCTACATGATAGCGGGAGCCAAAAACATTCAGTACTTC.

This CDR3 is CASSPRVRRPYNEQFF. CDR3 DNA sequence: TGTGCCAGTAGCCCCAGGGTGAGGAGGCCCTACAATGAGCAGTTCTTC. This chain connects TRBV19 to TRBJ2-1; D tentatively reads TRBD1 or TRBD2 (5 bases each). Between the trimmed V and J ends, which lost 6 bases and 2 bases, there was a span of 17 bases. This CDR3 spans 16 amino acids. Germline-derived CDR1 and CDR2 are LNHDA and SQIVND (reference sequence).

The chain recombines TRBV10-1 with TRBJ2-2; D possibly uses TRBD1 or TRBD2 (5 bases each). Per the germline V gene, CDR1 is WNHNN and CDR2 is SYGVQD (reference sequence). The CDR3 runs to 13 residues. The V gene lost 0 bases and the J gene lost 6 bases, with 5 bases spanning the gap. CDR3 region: CASSESGAGELFF. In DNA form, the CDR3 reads TGCGCCAGCAGTGAGTCGGGGGCCGGGGAGCTGTTTTTT.

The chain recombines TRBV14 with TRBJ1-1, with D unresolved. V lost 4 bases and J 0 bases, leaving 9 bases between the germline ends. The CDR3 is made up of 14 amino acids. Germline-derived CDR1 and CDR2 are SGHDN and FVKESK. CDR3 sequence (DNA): TGTGCCAGCAGCCGGGCGTTAATGAACACTGAAGCTTTCTTT. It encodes CASSRALMNTEAFF.

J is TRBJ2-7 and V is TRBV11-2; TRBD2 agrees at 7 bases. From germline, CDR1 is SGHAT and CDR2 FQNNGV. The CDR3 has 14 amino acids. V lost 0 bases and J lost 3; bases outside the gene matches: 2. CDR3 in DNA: TGTGCCAGCAGCTTAGATGGGGGGGGCTACGAGCAGTACTTC. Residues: CASSLDGGGYEQYF.

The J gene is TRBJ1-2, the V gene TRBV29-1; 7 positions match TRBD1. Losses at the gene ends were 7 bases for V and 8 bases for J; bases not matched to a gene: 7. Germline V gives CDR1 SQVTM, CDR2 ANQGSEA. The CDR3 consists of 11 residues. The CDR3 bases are TGCAGCGGACAGGGAGTAGAGGGCTACACCTTC. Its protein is CSGQGVEGYTF.

CDR3 residues: CASSASWTGVGVFWGANTGELFF. CDR3 nucleotide sequence: TGTGCCAGCAGCGCTAGCTGGACGGGTGTGGGTGTTTTTTGGGGGGCGAACACCGGGGAGCTGTTTTTT. The rearrangement links TRBV9 to TRBJ2-2, with D possibly matching TRBD2 (6 bases). Trimming pared 3 bases from V and 0 bases from J, leaving 33 bases between. The germline gives CDR1 SGDLS, CDR2 YYNGEE. This CDR3 comprises 23 residues.

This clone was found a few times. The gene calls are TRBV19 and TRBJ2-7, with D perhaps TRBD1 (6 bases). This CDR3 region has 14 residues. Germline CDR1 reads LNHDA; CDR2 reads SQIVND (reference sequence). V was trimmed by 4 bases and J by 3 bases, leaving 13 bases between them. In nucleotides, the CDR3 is TGTGCCAGTAGTACCGTTGGACAGCGCTACGAGCAGTACTTC. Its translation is CASSTVGQRYEQYF.

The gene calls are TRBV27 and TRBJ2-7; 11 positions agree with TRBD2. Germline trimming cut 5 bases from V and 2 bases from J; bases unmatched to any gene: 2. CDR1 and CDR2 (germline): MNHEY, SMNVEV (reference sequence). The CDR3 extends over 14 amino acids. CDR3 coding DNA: TGTGCCAGCAGTAGGGGACTAGCGGCCTACGAGCAGTACTTC. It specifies CASSRGLAAYEQYF.